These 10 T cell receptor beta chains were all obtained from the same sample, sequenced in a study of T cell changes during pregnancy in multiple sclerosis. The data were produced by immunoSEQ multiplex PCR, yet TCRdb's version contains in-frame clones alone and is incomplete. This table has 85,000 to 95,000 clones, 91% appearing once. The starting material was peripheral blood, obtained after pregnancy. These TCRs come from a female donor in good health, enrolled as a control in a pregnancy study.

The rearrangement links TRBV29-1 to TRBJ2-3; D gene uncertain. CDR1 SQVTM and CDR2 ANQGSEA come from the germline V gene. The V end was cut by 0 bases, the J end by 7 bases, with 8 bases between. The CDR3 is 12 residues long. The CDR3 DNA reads TGCAGCGTTGAAGATCCCGTCCATACGCAGTATTTT. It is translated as CSVEDPVHTQYF.

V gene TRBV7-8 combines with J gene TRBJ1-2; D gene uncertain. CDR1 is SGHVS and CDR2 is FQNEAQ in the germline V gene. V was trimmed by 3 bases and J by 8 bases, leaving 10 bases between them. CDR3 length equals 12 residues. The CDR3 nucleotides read TGTGCCAGCAGCTTCGGAGGGAACGGCTACACCTTC. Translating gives CASSFGGNGYTF.

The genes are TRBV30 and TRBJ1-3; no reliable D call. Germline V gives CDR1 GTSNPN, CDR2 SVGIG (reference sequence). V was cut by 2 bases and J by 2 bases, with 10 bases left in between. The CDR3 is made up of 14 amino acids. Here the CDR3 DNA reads TGTGCCTGGAGTCTAAAACGCACTGGAAACACCATATATTTT. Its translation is CAWSLKRTGNTIYF.

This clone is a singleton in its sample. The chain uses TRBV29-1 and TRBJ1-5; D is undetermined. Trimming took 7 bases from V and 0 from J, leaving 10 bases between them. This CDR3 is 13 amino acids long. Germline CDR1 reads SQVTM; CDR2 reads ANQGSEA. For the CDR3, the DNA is TGCAGCGCCGGACGGGATAGCAATCAGCCCCAGCATTTT. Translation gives CSAGRDSNQPQHF.

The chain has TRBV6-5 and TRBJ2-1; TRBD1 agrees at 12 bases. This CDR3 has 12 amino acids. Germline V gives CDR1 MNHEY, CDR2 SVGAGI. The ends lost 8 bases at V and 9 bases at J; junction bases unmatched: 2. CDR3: CASGTGGVEQFF. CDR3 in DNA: TGTGCCAGCGGGACAGGGGGCGTTGAGCAGTTCTTC.

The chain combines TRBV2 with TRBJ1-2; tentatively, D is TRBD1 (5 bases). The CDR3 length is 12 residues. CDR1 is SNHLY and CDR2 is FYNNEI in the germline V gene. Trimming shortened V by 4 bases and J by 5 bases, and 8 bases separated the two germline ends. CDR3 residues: CASSVTVYGYTF. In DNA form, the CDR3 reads TGTGCCAGCAGTGTGACAGTGTATGGCTACACCTTC.

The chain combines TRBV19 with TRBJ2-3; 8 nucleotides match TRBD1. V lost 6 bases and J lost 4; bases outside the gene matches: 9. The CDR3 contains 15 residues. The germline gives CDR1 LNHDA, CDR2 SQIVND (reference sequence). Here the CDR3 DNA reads TGTGCCAGTAGACCCGCGCAGGGGGCCGCAGATACGCAGTATTTT. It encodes CASRPAQGAADTQYF.

DNA of the CDR3: TGTGCCGCCGACGGGGGATCGGGCACAGATACGCAGTATTTT. It specifies CAADGGSGTDTQYF. The rearrangement links TRBV5-4 to TRBJ2-3, with D possibly being TRBD2 (6 bases). The CDR3 has 14 amino acids. The germline CDR1 and CDR2 sequences are SGHNT and YYREEE (reference sequence). Trimming stripped 10 bases from V and 1 base from J, with 16 bases between. The full variable domain, with the rest looked up from reference TRBV5-4 and TRBJ2-3, is ETGVTQSPTHLIKTRGQQVTLRCSSQSGHNTVSWYQQALGQGPQFIFQYYREEENGRGNFPPRFSGLQFPNYSSELNVNALELDDSALYLCAADGGSGTDTQYFGPGTRLTVL.

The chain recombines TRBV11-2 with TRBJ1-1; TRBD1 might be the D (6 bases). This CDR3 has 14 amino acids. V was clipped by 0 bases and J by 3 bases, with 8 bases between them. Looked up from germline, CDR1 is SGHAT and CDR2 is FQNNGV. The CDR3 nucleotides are TGTGCCAGCAGCTTAGAACAGGGCTACACTGAAGCTTTCTTT. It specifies CASSLEQGYTEAFF. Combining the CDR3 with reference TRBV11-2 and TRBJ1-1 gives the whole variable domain EAGVAQSPRYKIIEKRQSVAFWCNPISGHATLYWYQQILGQGPKLLIQFQNNGVVDDSQLPKDRFSAERLKGVDSTLKIQPAKLEDSAVYLCASSLEQGYTEAFFGQGTRLTVV.

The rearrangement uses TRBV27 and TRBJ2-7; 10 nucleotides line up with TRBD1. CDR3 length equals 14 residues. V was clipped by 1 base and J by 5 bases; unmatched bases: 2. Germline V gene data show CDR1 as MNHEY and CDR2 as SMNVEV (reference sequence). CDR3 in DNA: TGTGCCAGCAGTTTATGGGGGACAGGGGACGAGCAGTACTTC. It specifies CASSLWGTGDEQYF.